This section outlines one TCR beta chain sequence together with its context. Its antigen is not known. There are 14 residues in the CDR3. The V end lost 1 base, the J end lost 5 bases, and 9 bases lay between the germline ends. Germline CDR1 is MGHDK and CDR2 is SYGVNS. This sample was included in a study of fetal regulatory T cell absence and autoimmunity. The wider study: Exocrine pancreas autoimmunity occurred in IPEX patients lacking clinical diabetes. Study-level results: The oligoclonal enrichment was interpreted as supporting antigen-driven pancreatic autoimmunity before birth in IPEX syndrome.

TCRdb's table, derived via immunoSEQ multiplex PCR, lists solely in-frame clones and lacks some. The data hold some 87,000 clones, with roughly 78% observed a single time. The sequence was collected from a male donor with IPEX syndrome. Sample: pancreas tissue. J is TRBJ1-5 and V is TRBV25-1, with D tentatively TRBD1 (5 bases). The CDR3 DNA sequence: TGTGCCAGCAGTGAATCGACGGGGGATCAGCCCCAGCATTTT. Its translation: CASSESTGDQPQHF.